The clone carrying this TCR beta chain occurred many times. The entry originates in a study of CD8+CD57+ T cells in acquired aplastic anemia. Those patients picked for sequencing had displayed CD8+CD57+ cell expansion on flow cytometry. Patients had received no therapy at the time of blood sampling. Genomic DNA provided the template from which TCR beta VDJ and CDR3 profiles were obtained. One entry per CDR3 protein results from TCRdb running MiXCR on the reads. The sample carries under 350,000 distinct CDR3 sequences, roughly 61% recorded once. The material sequenced was sorted CD4+, CD8+, or CD8+CD57+ T cells (not recorded which) from PBMCs. The source is a human donor with aplastic anemia.

The DNA of the CDR3 is TGTGCCAGCAGTTTTGCGGGACAGGGGACGAACACTGAAGCTTTCTTT. Protein sequence: CASSFAGQGTNTEAFF. The chain is built from TRBV7-2 and TRBJ1-1, with 10 bases matching TRBD1. CDR1 is SGHTA and CDR2 is FQGNSA in the germline V gene. V shed 6 bases and J 1 base; nucleotides not matched to a gene: 8. This CDR3 has 16 amino acids.